This T cell receptor (beta chain) was obtained from a study of cytomegalovirus exposure and HLA in healthy donors. Broader study findings: HLA alleles were associated with some 16,000 TCR beta sequences in a later analysis at 0.05 false discovery rate. Later work found that TCR association rates differed between HLA loci; DRB1 had the most and HLA-C the fewest. Most likely, a cluster of highly shared sequence variants arose as a sequencing artifact. The study found most TCR sequences rare, yet found some public TCRs in many donors.

About this clone itself: Its antigen remains unknown.

The germline V gene encodes CDR1 MGHRA and CDR2 YSYEKL. The CDR3 consists of 16 residues. Trimming removed 3 bases from V and 8 bases from J, with 17 bases in between. A multiplex PCR was run with 60 Vbeta primers and 13 Jbeta primers. Produced via immunoSEQ multiplex PCR; TCRdb's table is partial and in-frame only. The sample lists roughly 200,000 clones, about 80% seen once, with 2.9% in the top ten. V is TRBV4-1 and J is TRBJ1-6; D may be TRBD1 (6 bases). The sequenced sample consisted of PBMCs. The TCR originated in a woman younger than 45 in good health and CMV-seronegative. DNA of the CDR3: TGCGCCAGCAGCCACCGACAGGCAGGGGAATATTCACCCCTCCACTTT. It encodes CASSHRQAGEYSPLHF.